The text below deals with one T cell receptor beta chain. This clonotype was seen many times. The target of this receptor is not known. No clone much larger than this one lies a single base away; base qualities are absent. The data were taken from a study of T cells in Graves' hyperthyroidism and ophthalmopathy (dated by TCRdb to the late 2010s). About the study as a whole: Peripheral blood was collected at initial diagnosis, before any treatment. According to the paper, TCR Vbeta CDR3 sequencing was carried out on more than 120 peripheral blood samples, which came from 40 to 45 ophthalmopathy, 80 or so hyperthyroidism and roughly 17 progressor patients. Following sampling, methimazole starting at 30 mg daily was given to hyperthyroidism patients, and high-dose intravenous methylprednisolone was given to ophthalmopathy patients. To identify TCR V-J signatures that set the groups apart, the researchers used a discovery cohort of 100 patients, made up of fewer than 50 with Graves' ophthalmopathy and some 56 with stable Graves' hyperthyroidism. The roughly 94 discovery patients were randomly divided into training and test sets at a 7:3 ratio. An independent validation cohort of under 20 hyperthyroidism patients and 15 or so patients who later progressed to ophthalmopathy tested prospective prediction of ophthalmopathy. The study also compared thyroid tissue and blood T-cell repertoires from several Graves' hyperthyroidism patients.

Hyperthyroidism patients were aged 18 to 65 years and newly diagnosed, with disease duration of less than 2 months. Any patient with an uncontrolled infection, another autoimmune disease, pregnancy or lactation was excluded. Diagnoses relied on clinical symptoms, serum thyroxine and TRAb, thyroid ultrasound and orbital computed tomography. For progressor patients, blood was drawn at the first diagnosis of hyperthyroidism, before any ophthalmopathy symptoms had appeared. PBMCs were isolated from about 9.2 ml of fresh peripheral blood by Ficoll-Paque density gradient centrifugation. Progressor patients were first diagnosed with Graves' hyperthyroidism and then developed ophthalmopathy during follow-up. Total RNA was extracted using Trizol reagent, and RNA quality was assessed on an Agilent 2100 Bioanalyzer. The full study reports these points: Most expanded thyroid clonotypes (frequency above 0.001) were also detected in blood, a finding suggesting that blood repertoires may reflect thyroid immune responses. Sample size was not statistically predetermined, and investigators were not blinded to group allocation. In validation, the model predicted progression to ophthalmopathy a median of about 6.8 months before onset, with roughly 70% sensitivity and around 76% specificity. In cross-validation, a model built on a 13 V-J signature told ophthalmopathy apart from stable hyperthyroidism with 85% to 90% sensitivity and roughly 81% specificity, and in testing the same model reached 80%/75%.

Cut back by 1 base and 0 bases, the V and J ends lie 10 bases apart. Measured from the cysteine to the phenylalanine, the CDR3 is 15 residues long. Only the CDR3 DNA is retained, 45 bases long and in frame from the first base. The germline V gene sets CDR1 to MDHEN and CDR2 to SYDVKM. TCR beta CDR3 regions were amplified from RNA transcripts. The TCR CDR3 was subjected to a first round of RT-PCR using the HTBI primer set and the Qiagen OneStep RT-PCR kit. A second multiplex PCR round built the libraries, followed by size selection and purification. The libraries were sequenced on an Illumina HiSeq2000 using paired-end 100 bp reads. The study's processing was this. SOAPnuke was used to process the raw data, throwing out any read that contained adapters or uncalled bases, had a mean Phred below 15, or lacked an exact constant-primer or identifier match. COPE v1.2.5 was used to merge the high-quality paired reads, and each unique nucleotide sequence was defined as a clonotype. MiTCR v1.1 was used to align the clonotypes against IMGT TRBV, TRBD and TRBJ reference segments. Analysis was restricted to V-J combinations with a frequency above 0.0001, which covered roughly 99% of repertoires. The TCS score was defined as F50 (clonal expansion) divided by E x V (chaos), with BLOSUM62-based TCRdist calculated between CDR3 peptides within each V-J. Welch's t-statistics and random forest reduced roughly 540 V-J features to 13, which were used in a naive Bayes classifier (R e1071). TCRdb itself trimmed the public reads at Q25 with fastp, ran MiXCR and retained productive beta chains. Each CDR3 protein gets just one entry, which takes the most common genes and DNA from the rows behind it. The V and J calls were not made by the authors but by TCRdb's processing. This sample gives approximately 600,000 distinct CDR3 sequences in total; around 14% of them show up just once. In total, the top ten clones hold approximately 5.7% of the sample.

The origin of this receptor is a woman in her 30s with Graves' hyperthyroidism that later progressed to Graves' ophthalmopathy. The receptor chain draws on TRBV28 and TRBJ2-7; the D gene is unclear. Sequenced: blood. Here the CDR3 is given as CASSLFLSLSYEQYF. The DNA sequence is given as TGTGCCAGCAGTTTATTTTTATCACTCTCCTACGAGCAGTACTTC.